These 14 T cell receptor beta chains came from one sample sequenced in a study of T cell repertoires in cytomegalovirus infection. Each CDR3 protein gets one entry after TCRdb re-called the reads with MiXCR. The top ten hold approximately 15% of the sample, which has 290,000 or so distinct CDR3 sequences, more than 20% seen once. Material: PBMCs. These receptors were taken from a human donor in good health (CMV status not recorded). Some clones in this sample may be carry-over from other donors' samples.

The rearrangement uses TRBV7-2 and TRBJ2-7; 8 bases fit TRBD2. With V trimmed by 1 base and J by 3 bases, 8 bases remained unmatched. Germline loops: CDR1 SGHTA, CDR2 FQGNSA. This CDR3 region has 16 residues. The CDR3, as DNA: TGTGCCAGCAGCTTAGGGGGTAGCGGGGCAAGCTACGAGCAGTACGTC. The encoded protein is CASSLGGSGASYEQYV.

This clonotype appeared a few times. The chain recombines TRBV9 with TRBJ1-4; D unclear. Deletions cut 0 bases from V and 3 bases from J, with 6 bases between. Germline lookup yields CDR1 SGDLS and CDR2 YYNGEE. The CDR3 length is 14 residues. CDR3 coding DNA: TGTGCCAGCAGCGTAGGGGGTTCTAATGAAAAACTGTTTTTT. It encodes CASSVGGSNEKLFF.

This clonotype appeared many times. The chain employs TRBV7-2 and TRBJ2-7; 7 bases align to TRBD2. The germline gives CDR1 SGHTA, CDR2 FQGNSA. This CDR3 contains 13 residues. V shed 6 bases and J 3 bases; nucleotides not matched to a gene: 5. For the CDR3, the DNA is TGTGCCAGCAGAACGGGGACTAACTACGAGCAGTACTTC. This gives the protein CASRTGTNYEQYF.

The V and J genes are TRBV6-2 or TRBV6-3 and TRBJ2-7; D gene ambiguous. The germline V gene encodes CDR1 MNHEY and CDR2 SVGEGT. Trimming pared 2 bases from V and 5 bases from J, leaving 13 bases between. The CDR3 runs 14 residues. CDR3 sequence (DNA): TGTGCCAGCAGTTACGGCCAAGTAGGCCACGAGCAGTACTTC. This gives the protein CASSYGQVGHEQYF.

This clonotype was counted only a few times. J is TRBJ1-5 and V is TRBV7-2, with 8 bases fitting TRBD1. This CDR3 has 15 amino acids. Germline V gene lookup returns CDR1 SGHTA and CDR2 FQGNSA. With 2 bases clipped from V and 6 bases from J, the junction kept 6 bases outside the gene matches. The CDR3 spells CASSLMDRDGQPQHF. The CDR3 DNA reads TGTGCCAGCAGCTTAATGGACAGGGACGGTCAGCCCCAGCATTTT.

This clonotype was seen a handful of times. The chain couples TRBV7-9 to TRBJ1-5; the D is unclear. With 6 bases removed from V and 6 bases from J, the gap between germline ends came to 6 bases. From germline, CDR1 is SEHNR and CDR2 FQNEAQ (reference sequence). This CDR3 comprises 11 residues. The CDR3 is CASRESQPQHF. The CDR3, as DNA: TGTGCCAGCAGAGAGAGTCAGCCCCAGCATTTT.

The chain is built from TRBV10-1 and TRBJ2-5; TRBD2 aligns across 8 bases. With 3 bases clipped from V and 5 bases from J, the junction kept 11 bases outside the gene matches. The germline V gene has CDR1 WNHNN and CDR2 SYGVQD (reference sequence). The CDR3 length is 16 residues. The CDR3: CASSDYSGTPPETQYF. The CDR3 DNA sequence: TGCGCCAGCAGTGACTATAGCGGGACTCCCCCCGAGACCCAGTACTTC.

CDR3 residues: CASTPGTGVVQPQHF. CDR3 coding DNA: TGTGCCAGCACCCCTGGGACAGGGGTCGTTCAGCCCCAGCATTTT. The genes are TRBV12-3 or TRBV12-4 and TRBJ1-5, with 10 bases matching TRBD1. This CDR3 is built from 15 residues. The V segment lost 7 bases and the J segment 6 bases; nucleotides outside the gene matches: 9.

The chain links TRBV5-6 to TRBJ2-7; tentatively, D is TRBD1 (5 bases). V was shortened by 1 base and J by 6 bases, with 11 bases between the two germline ends. CDR3 size: 13 residues. Germline CDR1 reads SGHDT; CDR2 reads YYEEEE. The CDR3, as DNA: TGTGCCAGCAGCTTGTGGGTGGGGCGCGAGCAGTACTTC. It translates to CASSLWVGREQYF.

This clonotype was seen many times. The V call is TRBV7-2, the J call TRBJ2-7; 13 nucleotides match TRBD2. This CDR3 is 15 amino acids long. V was pared by 4 bases and J by 3 bases, with 3 bases of the junction left unmatched. Germline values: CDR1 SGHTA, CDR2 FQGNSA. Written as DNA, the CDR3 is TGTGCCAGCAGCTCGACTAGCGGGGGGAACTACGAGCAGTACTTC. This translates into CASSSTSGGNYEQYF.

V is TRBV3-1 and J is TRBJ2-5; D is undetermined. Germline V CDR1 and CDR2: LGHDT, YNNKEL (reference sequence). V shed 0 bases and J shed 0 bases, with 14 bases lying between them. The CDR3 has 17 residues. The CDR3 loop reads CASSQDRHREYQETQYF. CDR3 sequence (DNA): TGTGCCAGCAGCCAAGATCGGCACCGCGAGTACCAAGAGACCCAGTACTTC.

The V call is TRBV5-1, the J call TRBJ2-7; D call uncertain. This CDR3 has 13 residues. Germline lookup yields CDR1 SGHRS and CDR2 YFSETQ. Trimming took off 2 bases at V and 2 bases at J, with 8 bases between the two ends. The CDR3 region has the DNA TGCGCCAGCAGCTTAACATCCACCTACGAGCAGTACTTC. Translation: CASSLTSTYEQYF.

This clonotype was recorded a few times. The rearrangement links TRBV4-3 to TRBJ1-1; D is uncertain. Germline assignment: CDR1 LGHNA and CDR2 YSLEER. The CDR3 consists of 17 residues. V was trimmed by 1 base and J by 0 bases, leaving 15 bases between them. CDR3: CASSQGVVRVMNTEAFF. CDR3 nucleotide sequence: TGCGCCAGCAGCCAAGGCGTGGTGAGGGTCATGAACACTGAAGCTTTCTTT.

This clonotype was seen repeatedly, ten times or more. This rearrangement joins TRBV12-3 or TRBV12-4 to TRBJ2-2, with TRBD1 as a possible D gene (5 bases). The CDR3 consists of 15 residues. V was cut by 5 bases and J by 6 bases, with 16 bases left in between. The CDR3 sequence: CASSLQGFRAGELFF. The CDR3 DNA reads TGTGCCAGCAGTCTGCAGGGATTCAGGGCCGGGGAGCTGTTTTTT.